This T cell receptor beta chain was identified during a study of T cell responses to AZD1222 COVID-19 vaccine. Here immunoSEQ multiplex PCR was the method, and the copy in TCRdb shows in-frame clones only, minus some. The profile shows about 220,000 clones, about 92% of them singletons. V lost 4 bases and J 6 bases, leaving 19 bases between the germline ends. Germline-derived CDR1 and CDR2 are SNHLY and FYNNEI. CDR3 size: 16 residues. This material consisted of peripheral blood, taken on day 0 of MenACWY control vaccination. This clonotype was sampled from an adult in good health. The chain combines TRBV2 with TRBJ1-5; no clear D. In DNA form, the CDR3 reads TGTGCCAGCAGTGCAAAGGAGGGCCCCATAAGTCAGCCCCAGCATTTT. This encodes CASSAKEGPISQPQHF.